The 9 T cell receptor beta chains presented below share a single source sample, sequenced in a study of spatial heterogeneity in lung cancer. Using its own MiXCR run on the 5' RACE reads, TCRdb lists one record per CDR3 protein. The table includes some 44,000 distinct CDR3 sequences, approximately 14% detected once. The time point is: sample taken at primary tumor resection. Sample: PBMCs, taken at surgery. The receptors shown here come from a male donor with early-stage non-small cell lung cancer.

This clonotype was observed many times. The CDR3 here is CASSLPPSGNNEQFF. In DNA form, the CDR3 reads TGTGCCAGCAGCTTACCCCCTAGCGGGAACAATGAGCAGTTCTTC. The chain has TRBV7-9 and TRBJ2-1; TRBD2 matches at 9 bases. Germline loops: CDR1 SEHNR, CDR2 FQNEAQ (reference sequence). V gave up 2 bases and J gave up 5 bases; unmatched junction bases: 4. CDR3 size: 15 residues.

The V and J genes are TRBV20-1 and TRBJ1-2, with 10 bases that match TRBD1. Germline CDR1 and CDR2: DFQATT and SNEGSKA (reference sequence). Losses at the gene ends were 5 bases for V and 4 bases for J; bases not matched to a gene: 4. The CDR3 loop spans 13 amino acids. In DNA, the CDR3 is TGCAGTGCTGCAGGACAGGGGGTCTATGGCTACACCTTC. Protein product: CSAAGQGVYGYTF.

In this sample, this clonotype turned up many times. J is TRBJ1-5 and V is TRBV10-3, with 12 bases aligning to TRBD1. This CDR3 is 14 amino acids long. Germline loops: CDR1 ENHRY, CDR2 SYGVKD. V gave up 6 bases and J gave up 6 bases; unmatched junction bases: 3. The CDR3 DNA follows: TGTGCCATCAGGGGACAGGGGGCAAGTCAGCCCCAGCATTTT. Protein product: CAIRGQGASQPQHF.

V and J are TRBV28 and TRBJ2-3; 7 bases match TRBD1. The CDR3 covers 13 residues. Germline V gene lookup returns CDR1 MDHEN and CDR2 SYDVKM. With V trimmed by 10 bases and J by 3 bases, 7 bases remained unmatched. The CDR3 DNA sequence: TGTGCCATCGTAGAGGGGGCTACAGATACGCAGTATTTT. Its translation is CAIVEGATDTQYF.

Sample share makes this clonotype medium-sized. The chain uses TRBV11-1 and TRBJ2-5; possibly TRBD2 for D (5 bases). Germline V CDR1 and CDR2: SGHAT, FQDESV (reference sequence). Trimming removed 7 bases at V and 1 base at J, with 10 bases between. This CDR3 is 13 amino acids long. The CDR3 DNA follows: TGTGCCAGCACCGAAGAGGGCCAAGAGACCCAGTACTTC. Protein: CASTEEGQETQYF.

This clonotype was detected a few times. The rearrangement links TRBV29-1 to TRBJ2-3; D ambiguous. The V end lost 7 bases, the J end lost 0 bases, and 8 bases lay between the germline ends. There are 12 residues in the CDR3. Germline CDR1 reads SQVTM; CDR2 reads ANQGSEA. CDR3 sequence reads: CSAQESTDTQYF. The CDR3 DNA is TGCAGCGCCCAGGAGAGCACAGATACGCAGTATTTT.

The chain joins TRBV5-1 to TRBJ2-3; D ambiguous. CDR1 SGHRS and CDR2 YFSETQ come from the germline V gene. V was clipped by 4 bases and J by 6 bases, with 9 bases between them. CDR3 length equals 12 residues. The chain's CDR3 is CASSALADTQYF. In DNA, the CDR3 is TGCGCCAGCAGCGCTTTGGCCGATACGCAGTATTTT.

J is TRBJ1-1 and V is TRBV4-1, with 11 bases lining up with TRBD1. The CDR3 sequence is 14 residues long. V lost 4 bases and J lost 3; bases outside the gene matches: 1. Per germline, CDR1 MGHRA and CDR2 YSYEKL. The CDR3 reads CASSPGQGDTEAFF. The DNA for the CDR3 is TGCGCCAGCAGCCCGGGACAGGGGGACACTGAAGCTTTCTTT.

This clonotype was detected ten times or more. This chain uses TRBV5-1 with TRBJ1-2; 9 positions match TRBD1. V dropped 4 bases and J dropped 7; count of bases not matched to a gene: 14. Germline V gene sequence: CDR1 SGHRS, CDR2 YFSETQ. The CDR3 totals 16 residues. The CDR3, as DNA: TGCGCCAGCAGCCCGACCCCCTTACAGGGGGCGGGTGGCTACACCTTC. It yields the protein CASSPTPLQGAGGYTF.